A single sample gave rise to the 9 T cell receptor beta chains below, sequenced in a study of PD-L1 blockade in urothelial cancer. Time point reported: peripheral blood 6 weeks after treatment start. The assay was immunoSEQ multiplex PCR, and TCRdb's table has in-frame clones only and misses some. The data hold around 53,000 clones, with around 85% observed a single time. The sample in question was PBMCs, obtained around atezolizumab (anti-PD-L1) treatment. The origin of the receptors is a man aged 50 or older with urothelial cancer.

This clone occurred a few times. The chain joins TRBV6-1 to TRBJ1-2, with D possibly matching TRBD1 (6 bases). Germline loops: CDR1 MNHNS, CDR2 SASEGT. This CDR3 is 13 amino acids long. The V and J ends lost 4 bases and 4 bases respectively, with 10 bases between them. The CDR3 loop is CASSAGQSYGYTF. In nucleotides, the CDR3 is TGTGCCAGCAGTGCGGGACAAAGCTATGGCTACACCTTC.

This clone was found once. This chain joins TRBV30 and TRBJ2-7, with 7 bases fitting TRBD1. The trim removed 3 bases at V and 2 bases at J, leaving 10 bases unmatched. CDR1 and CDR2 (germline): GTSNPN, SVGIG (reference sequence). CDR3 length: 15 amino acids. Written as DNA, the CDR3 is TGTGCCTGGAGGGTTGGATACAGGGGAGCCTACGAGCAGTACTTC. Its protein is CAWRVGYRGAYEQYF.

Concerning this clone: One end of the junction is discordant with germline, which a read error may explain. The rearrangement joins TRBV18 to TRBJ2-3; TRBD2 matches at 8 bases. Looked up from germline, CDR1 is KGHSH and CDR2 is LQKENI. This CDR3 region has 15 residues. CDR3 coding DNA: TGTGCCAGCTCACCTACGACTAGCGCGGGGATTAGGTGGAGGTTT. Protein product: CASSPTTSAGIRWRF.

The gene calls are TRBV5-1 and TRBJ2-2; D might be TRBD2 (6 bases). Between the trimmed V and J ends, which lost 5 bases and 5 bases, there was a span of 13 bases. Germline assignment: CDR1 SGHRS and CDR2 YFSETQ. CDR3 length equals 14 residues. The CDR3 region has the DNA TGCGCCAGCAGATTGTACGGGAGTACCGGGGAGCTGTTTTTT. It is translated as CASRLYGSTGELFF.

The rearrangement links TRBV6-5 to TRBJ2-1; 9 nucleotides agree with TRBD1. Looked up from germline, CDR1 is MNHEY and CDR2 is SVGAGI. The trim removed 5 bases at V and 8 bases at J, leaving 4 bases unmatched. The CDR3 is made up of 13 amino acids. CDR3 amino acids: CASSIQGAHEQFF. The DNA for the CDR3 is TGTGCCAGCAGTATACAGGGGGCGCATGAGCAGTTCTTC.

This sequence joins TRBV11-2 and TRBJ1-1, with 9 nucleotides matching TRBD1. The CDR3 contains 15 residues. V was clipped by 6 bases and J by 1 base; unmatched bases: 6. Looked up from germline, CDR1 is SGHAT and CDR2 is FQNNGV. The CDR3 here is CASSLTGGENTEAFF. The CDR3 bases are TGTGCCAGCAGTTTGACAGGGGGTGAGAACACTGAAGCTTTCTTT.

This clone was detected only once. This chain links TRBV2 with TRBJ1-5, with D possibly matching TRBD1 (5 bases). Deletions cut 8 bases from V and 7 bases from J, with 18 bases between. Germline V CDR1 and CDR2: SNHLY, FYNNEI. The CDR3 runs 14 residues. CDR3 nucleotides: TGTGCCAGCTCGGAAACGGGGGGACGACAGCCCCAGCATTTT. It specifies CASSETGGRQPQHF.

The chain is built from TRBV19 and TRBJ2-7; 11 bases map to TRBD2. Germline lookup yields CDR1 LNHDA and CDR2 SQIVND (reference sequence). This CDR3 contains 16 residues. The V gene end was trimmed by 2 bases and the J gene end by 4 bases; junction bases not matched to a gene: 7. The CDR3: CASSIPSASGRYEQYF. The CDR3 region has the DNA TGTGCCAGTAGTATACCCTCGGCTAGCGGGAGGTACGAGCAGTACTTC.

This chain connects TRBV6-5 to TRBJ2-7, with D tentatively TRBD2 (5 bases). The CDR3 sequence is 16 residues long. V was pared by 3 bases and J by 5 bases, with 20 bases between. Germline V gives CDR1 MNHEY, CDR2 SVGAGI. The chain's CDR3 is CASSYRGFGVADEQYF. The CDR3 bases are TGTGCCAGCAGTTATCGTGGGTTCGGGGTTGCGGACGAGCAGTACTTC.